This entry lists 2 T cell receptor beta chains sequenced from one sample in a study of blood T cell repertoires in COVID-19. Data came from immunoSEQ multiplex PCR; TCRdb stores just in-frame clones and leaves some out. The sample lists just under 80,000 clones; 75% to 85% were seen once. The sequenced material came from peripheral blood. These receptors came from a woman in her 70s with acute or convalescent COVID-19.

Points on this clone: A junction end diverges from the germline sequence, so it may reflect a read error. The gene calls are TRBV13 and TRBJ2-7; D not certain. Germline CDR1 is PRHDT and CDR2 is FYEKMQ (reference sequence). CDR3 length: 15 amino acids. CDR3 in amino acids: CASSLGGTRSYEQYF. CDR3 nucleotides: TGTGCCAGCAGTTTAGGTGGCACCCGCTCCTACGAGCAGTACTTC. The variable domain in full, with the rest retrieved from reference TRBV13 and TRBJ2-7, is AAGVIQSPRHLIKEKRETATLKCYPIPRHDTVYWYQQGPGQDPQFLISFYEKMQSDKGSIPDRFSAQQFSDYHSELNMSSLELGDSALYFCASSLGGTRSYEQYFGPGTRLTVT.

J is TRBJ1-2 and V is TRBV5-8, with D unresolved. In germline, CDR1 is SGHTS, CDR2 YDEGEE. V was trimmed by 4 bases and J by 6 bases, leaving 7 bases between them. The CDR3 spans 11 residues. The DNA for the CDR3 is TGTGCCAGCAGCCCGTTTGATGGCTACACCTTC. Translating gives CASSPFDGYTF.